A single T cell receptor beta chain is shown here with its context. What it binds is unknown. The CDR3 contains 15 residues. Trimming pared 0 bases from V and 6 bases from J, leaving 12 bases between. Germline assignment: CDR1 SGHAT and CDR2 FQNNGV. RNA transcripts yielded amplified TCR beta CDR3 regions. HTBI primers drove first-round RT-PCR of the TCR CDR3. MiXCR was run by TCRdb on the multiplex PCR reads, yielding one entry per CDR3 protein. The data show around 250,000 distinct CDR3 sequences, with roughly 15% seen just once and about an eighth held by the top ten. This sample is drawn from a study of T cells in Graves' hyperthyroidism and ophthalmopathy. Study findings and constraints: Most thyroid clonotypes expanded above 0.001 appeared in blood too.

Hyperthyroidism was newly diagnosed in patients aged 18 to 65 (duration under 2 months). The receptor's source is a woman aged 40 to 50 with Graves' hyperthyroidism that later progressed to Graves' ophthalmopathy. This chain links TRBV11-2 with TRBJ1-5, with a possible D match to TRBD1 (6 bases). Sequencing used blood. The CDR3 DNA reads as TGTGCCAGCAGCTTAGATCTGGGGGGCGGTCAGCCCCAGCATTTT. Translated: CASSLDLGGGQPQHF.